The present entry profiles one T cell receptor beta chain with its context. Original processing methods: Estimation of nucleated cell counts was performed using reference gene primer amplification. TCRdb keeps only in-frame clones here, not all; method: immunoSEQ multiplex PCR. V, J and clone size are those of that table, while D and trimming were read from the DNA. The sample includes a few hundred thousand clones, around 91% of them seen just once. Trimming stripped 5 bases from V and 1 base from J, with 14 bases between. This CDR3 is 15 amino acids long. Germline V gives CDR1 MNHEY, CDR2 SMNVEV (reference sequence). The sample comes from a study of blood T cell repertoires in COVID-19. Whole-study context: Acute-phase and convalescent COVID-19 samples originated in the United States, Italy and Spain. T cells, B-cell-depleted T cells, or PBMCs provided the cDNA or gDNA that served as material.

The chain recombines TRBV27 with TRBJ2-5, with D perhaps TRBD1 (5 bases). Sample: peripheral blood. The source of this sequence is an older woman with acute or convalescent COVID-19. The CDR3 region has the DNA TGTGCCAGCAGTAAAAATGGGGCAGCCCAAGAGACCCAGTACTTC. Protein sequence: CASSKNGAAQETQYF.